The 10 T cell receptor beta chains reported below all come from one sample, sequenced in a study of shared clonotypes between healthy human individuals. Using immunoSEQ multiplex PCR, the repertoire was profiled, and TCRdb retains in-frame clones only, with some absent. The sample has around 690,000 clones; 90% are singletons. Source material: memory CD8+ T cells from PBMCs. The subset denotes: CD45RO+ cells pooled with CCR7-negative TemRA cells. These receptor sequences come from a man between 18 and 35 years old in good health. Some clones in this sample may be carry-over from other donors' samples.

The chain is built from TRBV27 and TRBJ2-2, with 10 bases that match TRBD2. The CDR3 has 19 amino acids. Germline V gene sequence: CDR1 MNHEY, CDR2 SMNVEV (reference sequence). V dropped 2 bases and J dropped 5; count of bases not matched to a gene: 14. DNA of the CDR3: TGTGCCAGCAGTTTAAGGCTAGCGGGAGTGATACGTGGGACCGGGGAGCTGTTTTTT. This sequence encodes CASSLRLAGVIRGTGELFF.

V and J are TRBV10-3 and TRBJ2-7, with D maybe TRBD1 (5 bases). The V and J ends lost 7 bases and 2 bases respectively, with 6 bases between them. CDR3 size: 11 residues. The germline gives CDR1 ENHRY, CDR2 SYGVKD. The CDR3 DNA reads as TGTGCCATCATGGACACCTACGAGCAGTACTTC. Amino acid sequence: CAIMDTYEQYF.

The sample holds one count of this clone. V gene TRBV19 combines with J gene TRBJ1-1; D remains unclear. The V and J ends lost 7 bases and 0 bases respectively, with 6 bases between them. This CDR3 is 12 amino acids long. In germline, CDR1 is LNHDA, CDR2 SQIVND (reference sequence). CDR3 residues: CASKFMNTEAFF. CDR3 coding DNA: TGTGCCAGTAAGTTCATGAACACTGAAGCTTTCTTT.

In DNA, the CDR3 is TGTGCCAGCAGCCAAGTGGTCGGACACTACAATGAGCAGTTCTTC. It encodes CASSQVVGHYNEQFF. This rearrangement joins TRBV4-2 to TRBJ2-1, with D tentatively TRBD1 (5 bases). Germline V gene data show CDR1 as LGHNA and CDR2 as YNFKEQ. The CDR3 has 15 amino acids. V lost 1 base to trimming and J lost 3 bases, with 10 bases between them.

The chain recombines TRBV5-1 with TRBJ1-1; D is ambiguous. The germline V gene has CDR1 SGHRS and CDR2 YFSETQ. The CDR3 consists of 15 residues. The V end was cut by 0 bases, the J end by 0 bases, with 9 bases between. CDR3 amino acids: CASSLGASLNTEAFF. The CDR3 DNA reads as TGCGCCAGCAGCTTGGGGGCCTCCCTGAACACTGAAGCTTTCTTT.

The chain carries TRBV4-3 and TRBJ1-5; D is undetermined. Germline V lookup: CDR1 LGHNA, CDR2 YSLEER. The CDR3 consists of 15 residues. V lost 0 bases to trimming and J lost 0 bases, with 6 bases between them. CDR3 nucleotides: TGCGCCAGCAGCCAAGAAGATAATAGCAATCAGCCCCAGCATTTT. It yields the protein CASSQEDNSNQPQHF.

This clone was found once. This CDR3 reads CASSLGASGPYEQYF. Here the CDR3 DNA reads TGTGCCAGCAGCTTAGGGGCTAGCGGGCCCTACGAGCAGTACTTC. This chain connects TRBV13 to TRBJ2-7, with 8 bases matching TRBD2. J lost 2 bases, V lost 0 bases, and 3 bases had no gene match. Germline V gives CDR1 PRHDT, CDR2 FYEKMQ (reference sequence). The CDR3 is 15 residues long.

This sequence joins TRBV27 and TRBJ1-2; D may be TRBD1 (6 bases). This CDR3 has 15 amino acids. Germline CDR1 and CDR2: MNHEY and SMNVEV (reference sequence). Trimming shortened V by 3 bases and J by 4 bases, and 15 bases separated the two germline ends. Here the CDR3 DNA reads TGTGCCAGCAGTTTGGCGGCAGGGGCCTTCTATGGCTACACCTTC. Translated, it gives CASSLAAGAFYGYTF.

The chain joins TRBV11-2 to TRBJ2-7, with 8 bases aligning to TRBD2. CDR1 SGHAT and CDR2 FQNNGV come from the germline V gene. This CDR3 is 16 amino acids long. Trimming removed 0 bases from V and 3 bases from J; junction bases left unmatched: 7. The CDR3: CASSLDSGETGYEQYF. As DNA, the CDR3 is TGTGCCAGCAGCTTAGATAGCGGGGAGACAGGCTACGAGCAGTACTTC.

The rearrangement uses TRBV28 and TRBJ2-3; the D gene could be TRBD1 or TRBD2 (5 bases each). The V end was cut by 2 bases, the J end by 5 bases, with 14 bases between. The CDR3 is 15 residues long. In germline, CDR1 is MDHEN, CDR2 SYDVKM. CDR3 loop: CASSLVGPGGDTQYF. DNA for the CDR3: TGTGCCAGCAGTTTAGTAGGGCCTGGGGGAGATACGCAGTATTTT.